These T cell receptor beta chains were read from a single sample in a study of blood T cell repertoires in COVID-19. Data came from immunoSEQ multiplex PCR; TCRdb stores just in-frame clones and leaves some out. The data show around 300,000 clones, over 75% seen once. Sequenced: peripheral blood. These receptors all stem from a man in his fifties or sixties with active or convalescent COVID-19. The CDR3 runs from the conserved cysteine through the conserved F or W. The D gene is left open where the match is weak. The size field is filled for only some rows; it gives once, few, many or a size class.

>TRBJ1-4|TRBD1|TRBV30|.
CAWRRGGAGEKLFF
TGTGCCTGGAGAAGAGGGGGCGCGGGTGAAAAACTGTTTTTT
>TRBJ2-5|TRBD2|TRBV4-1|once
CASSQEAELAGRETQYF
TGCGCCAGCAGCCAAGAAGCCGAGCTAGCGGGACGGGAGACCCAGTACTTC
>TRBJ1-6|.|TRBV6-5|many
CASSYLQGWNSPLHF
TGTGCCAGCAGTTACCTTCAGGGCTGGAATTCACCCCTCCACTTT
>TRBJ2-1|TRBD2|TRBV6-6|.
CASSLTGLAVDNEQFF
TGTGCCAGCAGCTTAACCGGACTAGCGGTGGACAATGAGCAGTTCTTC
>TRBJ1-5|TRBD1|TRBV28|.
CASRGTGGSLSNQPQHF
TGTGCCAGCAGGGGGACAGGGGGATCCTTAAGCAATCAGCCCCAGCATTTT
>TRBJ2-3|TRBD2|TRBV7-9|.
CASSLLAGGTDTQYF
TGTGCCAGCAGCTTATTAGCGGGGGGCACAGATACGCAGTATTTT
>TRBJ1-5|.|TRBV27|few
CASSSRGSQPQHF
TGTGCCAGCAGTTCGCGCGGGAGTCAGCCCCAGCATTTT
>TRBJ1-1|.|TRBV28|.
CASSLGVFEAFF
TGTGCCAGCAGTTTGGGAGTTTTTGAAGCTTTCTTT
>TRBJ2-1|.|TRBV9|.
CASSFFGGSSYNEQFF
TGTGCCAGCAGCTTTTTTGGGGGCAGCTCCTACAATGAGCAGTTCTTC
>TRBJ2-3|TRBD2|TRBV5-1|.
CASSPGTSGGADTQYF
TGCGCCAGCAGCCCAGGGACTAGCGGGGGGGCAGATACGCAGTATTTT
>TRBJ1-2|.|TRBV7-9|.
CASSPDSRYGYTF
TGTGCCAGCAGCCCAGACAGCCGCTATGGCTACACCTTC
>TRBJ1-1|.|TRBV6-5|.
CASVGEGTEAFF
TGTGCCAGCGTCGGGGAGGGCACTGAAGCTTTCTTT
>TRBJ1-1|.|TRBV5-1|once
CASSLVSSSPEAFF
TGCGCCAGCAGCTTAGTTAGTTCTTCCCCCGAAGCTTTCTTT
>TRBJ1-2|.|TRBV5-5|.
CASSLGRASEYGYTF
TGTGCCAGCAGCTTGGGCAGGGCGTCAGAGTATGGCTACACCTTC
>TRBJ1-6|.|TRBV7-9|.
CASSLEPDNSPLHF
TGTGCCAGCAGCTTAGAGCCCGATAATTCACCCCTCCACTTT
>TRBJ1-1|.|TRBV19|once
CASLRGRNTEAFF
TGTGCCAGTCTGCGGGGGCGGAACACTGAAGCTTTCTTT
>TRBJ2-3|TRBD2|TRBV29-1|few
CSVGLAGGPGTQYF
TGCAGCGTAGGACTAGCGGGAGGGCCTGGTACGCAGTATTTT
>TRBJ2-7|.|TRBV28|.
CASSPADVAGEQYF
TGTGCCAGCAGTCCGGCGGACGTCGCGGGCGAGCAGTACTTC
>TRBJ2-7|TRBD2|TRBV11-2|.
CASSLNAGDGSYEQYF
TGTGCCAGCAGCTTAAATGCGGGAGATGGATCCTACGAGCAGTACTTC
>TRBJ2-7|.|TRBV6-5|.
CASSYSTHSSYEQYF
TGTGCCAGCAGTTACTCGACGCACAGCTCCTACGAGCAGTACTTC
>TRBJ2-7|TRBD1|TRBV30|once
CAWSAGGRNYYEQYF
TGTGCCTGGAGTGCAGGGGGCCGTAATTACTACGAGCAGTACTTC
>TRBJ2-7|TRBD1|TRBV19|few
CASKMSGGFGHYEQYF
TGTGCCAGTAAGATGTCAGGGGGTTTCGGGCACTACGAGCAGTACTTC
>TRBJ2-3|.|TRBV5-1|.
CASGGKGSNTDTQYF
TGCGCCAGCGGGGGGAAAGGTAGCAACACAGATACGCAGTATTTT
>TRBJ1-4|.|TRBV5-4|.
CASSLNEGANEKLFF
TGTGCCAGCAGCCTAAATGAGGGGGCTAATGAAAAACTGTTTTTT
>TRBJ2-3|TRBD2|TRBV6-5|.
CASRQRGLGDTQYF
TGTGCCAGCCGCCAGCGGGGCCTAGGGGATACGCAGTATTTT
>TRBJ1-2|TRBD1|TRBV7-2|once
CASSTQGAAYGYTF
TGTGCCAGCAGCACCCAGGGGGCGGCCTATGGCTACACCTTC
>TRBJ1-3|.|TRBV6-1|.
CASSEFRFTGSGNTIYF
TGTGCCAGCAGTGAATTCCGGTTTACCGGCTCTGGAAACACCATATATTTT
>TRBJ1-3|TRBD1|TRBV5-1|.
CASREGTGGNTIYF
TGCGCCAGCAGGGAGGGGACAGGTGGAAACACCATATATTTT
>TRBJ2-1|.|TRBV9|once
CASSALGVRYNEQFF
TGTGCCAGCAGCGCACTCGGGGTTAGGTACAATGAGCAGTTCTTC
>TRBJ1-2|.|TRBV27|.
CASSKVDRGYGYTF
TGTGCCAGCTCAAAGGTAGACAGAGGCTATGGCTACACCTTC
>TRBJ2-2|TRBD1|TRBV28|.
CASRTGGLLTGELFF
TGTGCCAGTCGGACAGGGGGCCTTTTAACCGGGGAGCTGTTTTTT
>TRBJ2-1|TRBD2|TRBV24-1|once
CATSDLGGGSSYNEQFF
TGTGCCACCAGTGATTTGGGGGGGGGTAGCTCCTACAATGAGCAGTTCTTC
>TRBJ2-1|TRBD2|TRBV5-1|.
CASSLGRTSGPYNEQFF
TGCGCCAGCAGCTTGGGCCGGACTAGCGGCCCCTATAATGAGCAGTTCTTC
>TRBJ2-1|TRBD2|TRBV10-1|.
CASSFGHSGGNEQFF
TGCGCCAGCAGCTTCGGACATAGCGGGGGCAATGAGCAGTTCTTC
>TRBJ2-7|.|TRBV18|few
CASSASYEQYF
TGTGCCAGCTCAGCCAGCTACGAGCAGTACTTC
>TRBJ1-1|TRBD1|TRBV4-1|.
CASSSGQETGNTEAFF
TGCGCCAGCAGCTCGGGACAGGAAACAGGGAACACTGAAGCTTTCTTT
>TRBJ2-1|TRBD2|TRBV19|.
CASSPTSGVNNEQFF
TGTGCCAGTAGTCCGACTAGCGGGGTAAACAATGAGCAGTTCTTC
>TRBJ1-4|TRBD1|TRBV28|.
CASSVQGFEKLFF
TGTGCCAGCAGTGTACAGGGGTTTGAAAAACTGTTTTTT
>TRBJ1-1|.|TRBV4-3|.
CASSREGNTEAFF
TGCGCCAGCAGCCGCGAGGGGAACACTGAAGCTTTCTTT
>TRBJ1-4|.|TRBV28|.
CASSSGGDEKLFF
TGTGCCAGCAGTTCCGGGGGGGACGAAAAACTGTTTTTT
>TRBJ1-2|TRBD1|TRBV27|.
CASSSTGQGISTF
TGTGCCAGCAGTTCGACTGGACAGGGGATTTCCACCTTC
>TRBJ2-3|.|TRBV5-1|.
CASSVQGYTDTQYF
TGCGCCAGCAGCGTGCAGGGTTATACAGATACGCAGTATTTT
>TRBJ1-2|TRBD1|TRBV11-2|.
CASSLAGGNYGYTF
TGTGCCAGCAGCTTGGCAGGGGGTAACTATGGCTACACCTTC
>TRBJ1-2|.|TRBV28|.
CASRHRSGEGNYGYTF
TGTGCCAGCAGGCACCGTTCGGGGGAAGGGAACTATGGCTACACCTTC
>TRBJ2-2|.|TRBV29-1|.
CSVGGHPTGELFF
TGCAGCGTTGGGGGGCACCCCACCGGGGAGCTGTTTTTT
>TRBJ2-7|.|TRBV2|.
CASRRPGLDYEQYF
TGTGCCAGCAGGCGACCGGGACTCGACTACGAGCAGTACTTC
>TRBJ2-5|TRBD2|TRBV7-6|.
CASSLRPLAGGGETQYF
TGTGCCAGCAGCTTAAGACCACTAGCGGGGGGCGGGGAGACCCAGTACTTC
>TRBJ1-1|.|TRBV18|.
CASSPFRGNAGEAFF
TGTGCCAGCTCACCATTCAGAGGGAATGCAGGTGAAGCTTTCTTT
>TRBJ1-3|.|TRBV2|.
CASSSDIRNTIYF
TGTGCCAGCAGTTCGGACATCAGAAACACCATATATTTT
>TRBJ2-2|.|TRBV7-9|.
CASSQVGGRTGELFF
TGTGCCAGCAGCCAAGTGGGGGGAAGGACCGGGGAGCTGTTTTTT
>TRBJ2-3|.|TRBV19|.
CASSIDPVGQGSTDTQYF
TGTGCCAGTAGTATAGATCCGGTCGGCCAGGGATCCACAGATACGCAGTATTTT
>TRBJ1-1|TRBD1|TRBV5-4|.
CASSLDRVRGNTEAFF
TGTGCCAGCAGCTTAGACAGGGTGAGGGGGAACACTGAAGCTTTCTTT
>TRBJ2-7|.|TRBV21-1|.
CASSKVKDYYEQYF
TGTGCCAGCAGCAAAGTTAAGGACTACTACGAGCAGTACTTC